This T cell receptor gamma chain was found in a study of Vδ1+ human thymocytes. Notes on the study in general: Thymic TRG and TRD repertoires appeared highly polyclonal, with Gaussian CDR3 length distributions.

In regard to this clone: Its antigen remains unknown.

Sequences come from RNA converted to cDNA by reverse transcription. The CDR3 regions were amplified by multiplex PCR from V-gene primers to a constant-region primer. TCRdb made new clone calls on the multiplex PCR reads using CATT. The profile shows tens of thousands of gamma-chain clones, around 18% of them singletons. Looked up from germline, CDR1 is EGSNGY and CDR2 is YDSYNSKV. V shed 0 bases and J 6 bases; nucleotides not matched to a gene: 8. The CDR3 runs 14 residues. This sequence was found in a boy under two years old who had congenital heart surgery. V gene TRGV2 combines with J gene TRGJ1 or TRGJ2. The sequenced material came from Vdelta1+ gamma-delta thymocytes from the thymus. Subset: FACS-sorted CD3+ TCRalphabeta- TCRVdelta1+ TCRVdelta2- thymocytes. The DNA for the CDR3 is TGTGCCACCTGGGACGGGCAGATGTTTTATAAGAAACTCTTT. As protein: CATWDGQMFYKKLF.